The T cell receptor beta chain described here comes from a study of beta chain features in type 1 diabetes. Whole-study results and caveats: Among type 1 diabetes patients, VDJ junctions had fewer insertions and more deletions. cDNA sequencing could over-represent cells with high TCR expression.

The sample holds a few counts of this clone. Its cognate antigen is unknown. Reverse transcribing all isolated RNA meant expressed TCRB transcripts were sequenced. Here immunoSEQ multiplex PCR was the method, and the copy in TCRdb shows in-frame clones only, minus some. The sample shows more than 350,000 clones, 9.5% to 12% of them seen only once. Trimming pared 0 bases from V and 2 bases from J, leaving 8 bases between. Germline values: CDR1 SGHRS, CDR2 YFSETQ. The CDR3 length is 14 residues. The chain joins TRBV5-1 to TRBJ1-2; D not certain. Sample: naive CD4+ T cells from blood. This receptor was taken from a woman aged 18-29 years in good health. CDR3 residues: CASSLVNGNYGYTF. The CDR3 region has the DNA TGCGCCAGCAGCTTGGTGAACGGAAACTATGGCTACACCTTC.